These T cell receptor beta chains were read from a single sample in a study of blood T cell repertoires in COVID-19. Produced via immunoSEQ multiplex PCR; TCRdb's table is partial and in-frame only. The sample contains about 180,000 clones, 80% of which appear only once. The sample consisted of peripheral blood. The receptors shown here come from a man between 65 and 80 years old with active or convalescent COVID-19. Each CDR3 is given with its conserved first and last residue.

V: TRBV7-9; J: TRBJ1-2; length: 14; CDR3: CASSSSTGNYGYTF
V: TRBV19; J: TRBJ2-1; length: 16; CDR3: CASSISGGGSYNEQFF
V: TRBV6-6; J: TRBJ2-5; length: 14; CDR3: CASSYAGGEETQYF
V: TRBV5-6; J: TRBJ2-3; length: 15; CDR3: CASSSLAGGSDTQYF
V: TRBV11-1; J: TRBJ2-5; length: 14; CDR3: CASSSRTGQETQYF
V: TRBV5-5; J: TRBJ2-7; length: 12; CDR3: CASSGGAYEQYF
V: TRBV5-4; J: TRBJ2-3; length: 14; CDR3: CASSFGGITDTQYF
V: TRBV7-2; J: TRBJ2-2; length: 15; CDR3: CASSPNRGKTGELFF
V: TRBV6-5; J: TRBJ1-4; length: 15; CDR3: CASKQTGSTNEKLFF
V: TRBV7-9; J: TRBJ1-2; length: 14; CDR3: CASSLHASNYGYTF
V: TRBV7-8; J: TRBJ2-7; length: 18; CDR3: CASSPQYWGAGGSYEQYF
V: TRBV3-1/TRBV3-2; J: TRBJ2-4; length: 15; CDR3: CASSQDLAVRNIQYF
V: TRBV6-5; J: TRBJ1-5; length: 15; CDR3: CASSYSPGGDQPQHF
V: TRBV20-1; J: TRBJ1-2; length: 13; CDR3: CSASPRGRDGYTF
V: TRBV4-1; J: TRBJ2-1; length: 15; CDR3: CASSQEVTGDSEQFF
V: TRBV5-6; J: TRBJ1-2; length: 15; CDR3: CASSIRDRGANGYTF
V: TRBV7-2; J: TRBJ2-7; length: 17; CDR3: CASSPQEGGGIPYEQYF
V: TRBV2; J: TRBJ2-7; length: 14; CDR3: CASSTGTGGYEQYF
V: TRBV6-5; J: TRBJ2-5; length: 16; CDR3: CASSYSWTGRQETQYF
V: TRBV5-1; J: TRBJ1-3; length: 15; CDR3: CASSLNEGGGNTIYF
V: TRBV7-6; J: TRBJ1-1; length: 15; CDR3: CASSLARQDYTEAFF
V: TRBV3-1/TRBV3-2; J: TRBJ1-3; length: 14; CDR3: CASSTTGSGNTIYF
V: TRBV5-1; J: TRBJ2-5; length: 16; CDR3: CASSWARAGGQETQYF
V: TRBV7-9; J: TRBJ2-7; length: 17; CDR3: CASSSYRQGAWDYEQYF
V: TRBV7-8; J: TRBJ1-1; length: 15; CDR3: CASSLGRQGVSEAFF
V: TRBV21-1; J: TRBJ2-7; length: 17; CDR3: CASSKGGGGYLGNEQYF
V: TRBV7-2; J: TRBJ1-3; length: 14; CDR3: CASSSDREIGTIYF
V: TRBV7-9; J: TRBJ1-3; length: 16; CDR3: CASSLPAGEGGNTIYF
V: TRBV27; J: TRBJ1-2; length: 14; CDR3: CASSIQGARGGYTF
V: TRBV5-1; J: TRBJ1-2; length: 14; CDR3: CASSDPLYRGRYTF
V: TRBV3-1/TRBV3-2; J: TRBJ2-1; length: 23; CDR3: CASSHSPGWWTGDVLAGTNEQFF
V: TRBV4-3; J: TRBJ1-2; length: 15; CDR3: CASSQKAAQNYGYTF
V: TRBV5-6; J: TRBJ2-7; length: 11; CDR3: CASSRAYEQYF
V: TRBV7-2; J: TRBJ2-2; length: 16; CDR3: CASSSLAGGSPGELFF
V: TRBV30; J: TRBJ1-2; length: 12; CDR3: CAWSGTGYGYTF
V: TRBV18; J: TRBJ2-1; length: 14; CDR3: CASSPGLSVDEQFF
V: TRBV29-1; J: TRBJ2-2; length: 16; CDR3: CSVRTMGQTLTGELFF
V: TRBV19; J: TRBJ1-1; length: 14; CDR3: CASSWAREVTEAFF
V: TRBV5-1; J: TRBJ1-2; length: 13; CDR3: CASSLLGGYGYTF
V: TRBV4-1; J: TRBJ1-3; length: 15; CDR3: CASSRGRADGNTIYF
V: TRBV2; J: TRBJ2-7; length: 15; CDR3: CASSADGGYSYEQYF
V: TRBV5-1; J: TRBJ1-1; length: 16; CDR3: CASSLTADRRDTEAFF
V: TRBV6-6; J: TRBJ1-2; length: 16; CDR3: CASSYGDRGSGAGYTF
V: TRBV15; J: TRBJ1-2; length: 16; CDR3: CATSRDGGDSAYGYTF
V: TRBV7-2; J: TRBJ2-7; length: 13; CDR3: CASSLVLRGEQYF